The present T cell receptor (beta chain) was sequenced within a study of beta chain features in type 1 diabetes. Only a few counts were recorded for this clone. Staining for CD45RO/CCR7/CD25/CD127/CD95/CD27 allowed sorting of CD4+ naive, central memory, regulatory and stem cell-like memory cells. The study reverse transcribed the entire isolated RNA, so it sequenced expressed TCRB transcripts. Naive, central memory and regulatory T cell samples produced a mean of approximately 4 million reads. Sequencing used immunoSEQ multiplex PCR; TCRdb keeps in-frame clones, though not all of them. This table holds 970,000 or so clones, roughly 15% found once. The sequenced sample consisted of naive CD4+ T cells from blood. The origin of this receptor is a woman aged 18-29 years in good health.

The CDR3 coding sequence is TGTGCCAGTAGTGGAACCGGGACATCCATCCCTAATGAGCAGTTCTTC. It codes for CASSGTGTSIPNEQFF. This chain uses TRBV19 with TRBJ2-1; D is perhaps TRBD1 (6 bases). Trimming removed 5 bases at V and 7 bases at J, with 21 bases between. Per the germline V gene, CDR1 is LNHDA and CDR2 is SQIVND (reference sequence). The CDR3 spans 16 residues. Using reference TRBV19 and TRBJ2-1 for the parts outside the CDR3, the full variable domain is DGGITQSPKYLFRKEGQNVTLSCEQNLNHDAMYWYRQDPGQGLRLIYYSQIVNDFQKGDIAEGYSVSREKKESFPLTVTSAQKNPTAFYLCASSGTGTSIPNEQFFGPGTRLTVL.